The next 7 T cell receptor beta chains were all read from a single sample in a study of T-cell reconstitution after alpha-beta-depleted transplantation in children. Preparing the TCRbeta library involved the use of unique molecular identifiers. From the PCR reads, TCRdb called clonotypes with MiXCR, one entry per CDR3 protein. Of around 250,000 distinct CDR3 sequences listed, roughly a quarter were seen once; the top ten hold 2.6%. The sequencing here drew on PBMCs, taken before TCRalphabeta/CD19-depleted stem cell transplant. These receptors were taken from a girl aged 2 to 10 with Fanconi anemia, due to receive a stem cell transplant.

This clonotype was picked up many times. This chain connects TRBV20-1 to TRBJ2-5; weak D call: TRBD1 (6 bases). The CDR3 is 12 amino acids. The germline V and J ends were trimmed by 8 bases and 2 bases, with 12 bases remaining between them. The germline CDR1 and CDR2 sequences are DFQATT and SNEGSKA (reference sequence). The CDR3 sequence: CSTGQLQETQYF. The DNA of the CDR3 is TGCAGTACTGGACAGCTTCAAGAGACCCAGTACTTC.

V gene TRBV11-3 combines with J gene TRBJ2-5, with TRBD2 identical over 12 bases. The CDR3 totals 16 residues. The junction had 9 bases not matched to a gene; V was cut back by 5 bases and J by 5 bases. Germline V gene lookup returns CDR1 SGHNT and CDR2 YENEEA. The chain's CDR3 is CASSPRTSGKMETQYF. In DNA, the CDR3 is TGTGCCAGCAGCCCTCGGACTAGCGGGAAAATGGAGACCCAGTACTTC. Using reference TRBV11-3 and TRBJ2-5 for the parts outside the CDR3, the full variable domain is EAGVVQSPRYKIIEKKQPVAFWCNPISGHNTLYWYLQNLGQGPELLIRYENEEAVDDSQLPKDRFSAERLKGVDSTLKIQPAELGDSAVYLCASSPRTSGKMETQYFGPGTRLLVL.

This clonotype was detected ten times or more. This chain joins TRBV27 and TRBJ2-3, with TRBD1 matching 8 bases. Germline CDR1 MNHEY, CDR2 SMNVEV (reference sequence). CDR3 length equals 15 residues. The V and J ends lost 0 bases and 2 bases, in that order; junction bases with no gene match: 1. The CDR3 bases are TGTGCCAGCAGTTTATCGGACAGGGCCACAGATACGCAGTATTTT. This codes for CASSLSDRATDTQYF.

V gene TRBV7-3 combines with J gene TRBJ2-3; possibly TRBD1 or TRBD2 for D (6 bases each). The CDR3 is made up of 15 amino acids. Deletions cut 1 base from V and 5 bases from J, with 13 bases between. CDR1 is SGHTA and CDR2 is FQGTGA in the germline V gene. The CDR3 here is CASSLMGGAGDTQYF. The DNA for the CDR3 is TGTGCCAGCAGCTTAATGGGGGGCGCGGGAGATACGCAGTATTTT.

This clonotype was seen ten or more times. The CDR3 nucleotides are TGTGCCAGCTCAGCGAGCGGGAGAGGTAAACAAGAGACCCAGTACTTC. Protein product: CASSASGRGKQETQYF. The rearrangement links TRBV18 to TRBJ2-5; 8 nucleotides line up with TRBD2. This CDR3 region has 16 residues. Germline V gives CDR1 KGHSH, CDR2 LQKENI. The V segment lost 5 bases and the J segment 2 bases; nucleotides outside the gene matches: 10.

The table lists this clonotype with a few counts. The genes are TRBV5-1 and TRBJ1-6; unclear D gene. V was pared by 2 bases and J by 5 bases, with 11 bases between. CDR1 SGHRS and CDR2 YFSETQ come from the germline V gene. This CDR3 region has 15 residues. The CDR3 reads CASSLVPVHNSPLHF. CDR3 DNA: TGCGCCAGCAGCTTAGTTCCGGTGCATAATTCACCCCTCCACTTT.

This clonotype showed up just a few times. V is TRBV15 and J is TRBJ2-1, with 7 bases aligning to TRBD1. The junction had 5 bases not matched to a gene; V was cut back by 0 bases and J by 9 bases. The CDR3 has 14 residues. Germline V gene sequence: CDR1 LNHNV, CDR2 YYDKDF (reference sequence). In DNA form, the CDR3 reads TGTGCCACCAGCAGAGAAAGAGGGACAGTTGAGCAGTTCTTC. Protein: CATSRERGTVEQFF.